This T cell receptor beta chain was documented in a study of T cells in Graves' hyperthyroidism and ophthalmopathy. For the study at large: Peripheral blood sampling occurred at initial diagnosis, before any treatment. Findings of the study overall: Researchers report that a 13 V-J model separated ophthalmopathy from stable hyperthyroidism. The majority of expanded thyroid clonotypes above 0.001 also appeared in blood.

Germline V gene sequence: CDR1 SNHLY, CDR2 FYNNEI. CDR3 size: 15 residues. Trimming at V came to 5 bases and at J to 3 bases, leaving 3 bases not matched to a gene. RNA transcripts were the template for amplifying TCR beta CDR3 regions. First-round RT-PCR with HTBI primers amplified the TCR CDR3 region. TCRdb itself ran the multiplex PCR reads through MiXCR, one entry per CDR3 protein. The repertoire holds about 260,000 distinct CDR3 sequences, over 20% seen once, with around two thirds in the top ten. This clonotype was recorded at least ten times. The antigen is not known. The chain recombines TRBV2 with TRBJ2-2; 10 nucleotides match TRBD1. Sequencing was performed on blood. The sequence was collected from a man aged 25 to 40 with Graves' ophthalmopathy. In DNA form, the CDR3 reads TGTGCCAGCAGTCGACAGGGGGCTCACACCGGGGAGCTGTTTTTT. This gives the protein CASSRQGAHTGELFF.